This paragraph reports one T cell receptor beta chain. Its antigen is not identified. Produced via immunoSEQ multiplex PCR; TCRdb's table is partial and in-frame only. The table shows around 2,800 clones, with around 76% occurring only once. This specimen comes from a study of immune cell composition in non-small cell lung cancer. Overall study: Most cases were lung adenocarcinoma or squamous cell carcinoma. Notes on the study in general: Approximately 73% of squamous and 30% to 35% of adenocarcinoma cases had tumour-associated clones >0.5%.

The CDR3 consists of 16 residues. The germline V gene encodes CDR1 MDHEN and CDR2 SYDVKM. Trimming removed 3 bases from V and 0 bases from J, with 12 bases in between. DNA was extracted from unsorted cell suspensions stored frozen. The V and J genes are TRBV28 and TRBJ1-5, with unresolved D. The material sequenced was lung tumor tissue. The receptor comes from a human donor with non-small cell lung cancer. CDR3 in amino acids: CASSFRGFYSNQPQHF. The DNA for the CDR3 is TGTGCCAGCAGTTTTCGAGGATTCTATAGCAATCAGCCCCAGCATTTT.